This T cell receptor (beta chain) stems from a study of cytomegalovirus exposure and HLA in healthy donors. The PCR contained 60 Vbeta and 13 Jbeta primers. Some clones are missing from TCRdb's copy, which holds only in-frame ones; the method was immunoSEQ multiplex PCR. This sample has under 250,000 clones, with over 70% found just once. Study findings and constraints: Reportedly, diagnosis of cytomegalovirus status by the classifier showed high specificity and sensitivity. Reportedly, HLA-A and HLA-B alleles of most subjects were accurately predicted from TCR beta.

Comments on this clone: What it binds is unknown.

Specimen: PBMCs. The clonotype originates from a woman in her sixties in good health and CMV-seropositive.

DNA for the CDR3: TGTGCCAGCAGTCTCTTGGGGACAGGGGGCGATGAGCAGTTCTTC. This encodes CASSLLGTGGDEQFF. V and J are TRBV2 and TRBJ2-1; TRBD1 agrees at 12 bases. This CDR3 has 15 amino acids. Germline loops: CDR1 SNHLY, CDR2 FYNNEI. The ends lost 5 bases at V and 8 bases at J; junction bases unmatched: 7.